Below, one TCR beta chain is given with its context. Its matching antigen is unknown. The data were obtained in a study of shared clonotypes between healthy human individuals. The study's findings and limits: Represented diversity (both genetic and exposure-history) was limited by the small number of donors.

Original methodology: For the immunoSEQ data, sequences were junction-only without quality scores, so filtering differed. The assay was immunoSEQ multiplex PCR, and TCRdb's table has in-frame clones only and misses some. Clone size and V and J calls were adopted from that table, with D and trimming inferred from the DNA. The sample carries about 1,900,000 clones, approximately 94% recorded once. Germline V gene lookup returns CDR1 SGHRS and CDR2 YFSETQ. The CDR3 is 18 amino acids. V shed 4 bases and J 4 bases; nucleotides not matched to a gene: 12. The naive CD8 population came from CD45RO-negative cells selected for CCR7, without terminally differentiated effector memory CD45RA+ cells.

The chain links TRBV5-1 to TRBJ2-1, with TRBD2 identical over 12 bases. This TCR derives from a man aged 18 to 30 in good health. Sequencing input: naive CD8+ T cells sorted from blood. In DNA form, the CDR3 reads TGCGCCAGCAGCCCCGGTTCTAGCGGGGGGGCCGGATACAATGAGCAGTTCTTC. Translating it yields CASSPGSSGGAGYNEQFF.